The clone carrying this T cell receptor beta chain was seen only a few times. The length of the CDR3 is 16 residues. The germline V gene encodes CDR1 LGHDT and CDR2 YNNKEL (reference sequence). The ends lost 1 base at V and 2 bases at J; junction bases unmatched: 4. How the authors handled the data: Using reference gene primer amplification, nucleated cell counts were estimated. Clones were sequenced by immunoSEQ multiplex PCR, and TCRdb holds only the in-frame ones, with some missing. V, J and clone size were drawn from that table, and D and trimming were deduced from the DNA. The table has some 300,000 clones, approximately 91% seen once. The sample is drawn from a study of blood T cell repertoires in COVID-19. Study summary: Sources were T cells, B-cell-depleted T cells, or PBMCs; the material itself was cDNA or gDNA.

The recovered donors of Cohort 3 showed two negative PCRs, clearance, or symptom resolution. The TCR comes from a woman in her twenties or thirties who had recovered from COVID-19. This rearrangement joins TRBV3-1 (or the pseudogene TRBV3-2) to TRBJ1-5; 8 bases align to TRBD1. Sequencing input: PBMCs or T cells enriched from blood (not recorded which). In nucleotides, the CDR3 is TGTGCCAGCAGCCAAGGGACAGGGAGGGGCAATCAGCCCCAGCATTTT. Its protein product is CASSQGTGRGNQPQHF.